This passage covers 7 T cell receptor beta chains from one sample sequenced in a study of shared clonotypes between healthy human individuals (dated by TCRdb to the early 2020s). Libraries were built with the immunoSEQ multiplex PCR assay. TCRdb provides this immuneACCESS table in a form limited to in-frame rearrangements. Some clones are lacking; in checked studies, under half of them reflect an unresolved V gene, and why the rest are absent is not known. The sample includes some 900,000 clones, with around 80% observed a single time. Jointly, the top ten make up about 1.5% of the sample. The sequenced material came from memory CD4+ T cells sorted from blood. What this sample's cell subset or site label stands for: CD45RA-negative fraction. The receptor source for this set is a man between 18 and 29 years old in good health.

This clone has a handful of counts. The gene calls are TRBV5-1 and TRBJ1-4, with D perhaps matching TRBD1 (6 bases). The length of the CDR3 is 15 residues. Per the germline V gene, CDR1 is SGHRS and CDR2 is YFSETQ. Trimming stripped 4 bases from V and 7 bases from J, with 17 bases between. The CDR3 region is CASSGDIARSEKLFF. CDR3 nucleotide sequence: TGCGCCAGCAGCGGGGACATTGCTAGGTCTGAAAAACTGTTTTTT.

The chain's CDR3 is CASPREAGANVLTF. CDR3 in DNA: TGTGCCAGCCCTCGGGAGGCTGGGGCCAACGTCCTGACTTTC. The chain is built from TRBV6-5 and TRBJ2-6; 7 nucleotides match TRBD2. The CDR3 totals 14 residues. Losses at the gene ends were 8 bases for V and 2 bases for J; bases not matched to a gene: 3. Per the germline V gene, CDR1 is MNHEY and CDR2 is SVGAGI.

The gene calls are TRBV6-1 and TRBJ1-2; TRBD1 matches 9 bases. The V gene end was trimmed by 2 bases and the J gene end by 1 base; junction bases not matched to a gene: 2. This CDR3 region has 15 residues. Germline V CDR1 and CDR2: MNHNS, SASEGT. CDR3 residues: CASSERQGGNYGYTF. The CDR3 DNA reads TGTGCCAGCAGTGAAAGACAGGGGGGTAACTATGGCTACACCTTC.

This clone was seen only a few times. The same CDR3 arises from other DNA sequences in this sample as well. The chain combines TRBV30 with TRBJ1-5; 7 positions agree with TRBD1. With V trimmed by 0 bases and J by 3 bases, 5 bases remained unmatched. CDR1 is GTSNPN and CDR2 is SVGIG in the germline V gene (reference sequence). CDR3 length: 15 amino acids. In DNA form, the CDR3 reads TGTGCCTGGAGTGTAAAGGGGGCCGACAATCAGCCCCAGCATTTT. This sequence encodes CAWSVKGADNQPQHF.

This chain uses TRBV4-1 with TRBJ2-6, with unresolved D. Trimming left V 1 base short and J 0 bases short, with 7 bases between. The CDR3 sequence is 16 residues long. From germline, CDR1 is MGHRA and CDR2 YSYEKL. CDR3 in amino acids: CASSQGGNSGANVLTF. The CDR3 coding sequence is TGCGCCAGCAGCCAAGGAGGAAACTCTGGGGCCAACGTCCTGACTTTC.

This clone was observed a handful of times. The V call is TRBV13, the J call TRBJ2-1; 11 bases match TRBD2. Germline CDR1 and CDR2: PRHDT and FYEKMQ (reference sequence). V lost 2 bases, J lost 5 bases, and 11 bases stayed unmatched. This CDR3 region has 18 residues. CDR3 bases: TGTGCCAGCAGCTTATTACTAGCGGGGGCGTCCCCCAACAATGAGCAGTTCTTC. It encodes CASSLLLAGASPNNEQFF.

This rearrangement joins TRBV4-1 to TRBJ2-3, with D possibly TRBD2 on 6 matching bases. V gave up 6 bases and J gave up 6 bases, with 22 bases separating them. The CDR3 spans 16 residues. From germline, CDR1 is MGHRA and CDR2 YSYEKL. For the CDR3, the DNA is TGCGCCAGCAGGGACAAAGCCGGGGAGGCAGTGGATACGCAGTATTTT. This encodes CASRDKAGEAVDTQYF.